The table lists the clone carrying this T cell receptor beta chain with many counts. Regarding time point: sample taken at primary tumor resection. The V and J ends lost 1 base and 0 bases, in that order; junction bases with no gene match: 5. The CDR3 has 15 amino acids. CDR1 is SQVTM and CDR2 is ANQGSEA in the germline V gene. MiXCR was run by TCRdb on the 5' RACE reads, yielding one entry per CDR3 protein. The table has some 83,000 distinct CDR3 sequences, under 8.5% seen once. The sample originates from a study of spatial heterogeneity in lung cancer. The receptor comes from a male donor with early-stage non-small cell lung cancer. This specimen was PBMCs, taken at surgery. V is TRBV29-1 and J is TRBJ1-1; 7 positions agree with TRBD1. CDR3 sequence (DNA): TGCAGCGTTGAAGTCCTAGGGGGCTTGAACACTGAAGCTTTCTTT. This encodes CSVEVLGGLNTEAFF.